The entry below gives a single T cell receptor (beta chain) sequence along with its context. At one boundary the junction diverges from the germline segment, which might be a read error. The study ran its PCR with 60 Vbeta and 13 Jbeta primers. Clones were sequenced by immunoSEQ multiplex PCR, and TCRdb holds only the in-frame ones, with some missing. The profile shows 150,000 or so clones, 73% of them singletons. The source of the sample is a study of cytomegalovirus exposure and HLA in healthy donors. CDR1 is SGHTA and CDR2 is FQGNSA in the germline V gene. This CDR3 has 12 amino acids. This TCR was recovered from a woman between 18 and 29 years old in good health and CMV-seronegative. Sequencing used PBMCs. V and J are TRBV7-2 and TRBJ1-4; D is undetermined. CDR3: CASSTKSENLFF. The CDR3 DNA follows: TGTGCCAGCAGCACGAAGAGTGAAAACCTGTTTTTT.